This TCR beta chain is drawn from a study of T cells in Graves' hyperthyroidism and ophthalmopathy. Germline V gene data show CDR1 as LNHNV and CDR2 as YYDKDF (reference sequence). The CDR3 runs to 16 residues. Trimming cost V 2 bases and J 2 bases, with 12 bases left between them. Template material for amplifying TCR beta CDR3 regions consisted of RNA transcripts. During a first-round RT-PCR of the TCR CDR3, the HTBI primer set was used. TCRdb itself ran the multiplex PCR reads through MiXCR, one entry per CDR3 protein. The profile shows a few hundred thousand distinct CDR3 sequences, about half of them singletons.

Material: peripheral blood or thyroid tissue (not recorded which). The TCR sequence derives from a woman aged 18-35 years with Graves' hyperthyroidism. The chain is built from TRBV15 and TRBJ2-2, with D perhaps TRBD2 (5 bases). CDR3 region: CATSRKGSGNTGELFF. For the CDR3, the DNA is TGTGCCACCAGCAGAAAGGGTTCGGGAAACACCGGGGAGCTGTTTTTT.